Shown below are 32 T cell receptor beta chains from a single sample sequenced in a study of tumor-infiltrating lymphocytes in primary liver carcinoma. Starting material of about 0.45 ug total RNA yielded TCR beta cDNA via a constant-region primer. The TCR beta library was amplified through three nested multiplex PCR rounds in a modified ARM-PCR procedure. Rounds one and two of PCR, each of 10 cycles, were primed with TRBV1-TRBV30 forward primers and a C-beta reverse primer. MiXCR, run by TCRdb on the multiplex PCR reads, gives a single entry per CDR3 protein. The repertoire holds tens of thousands of distinct CDR3 sequences, with 70% to 85% as singletons. DNA and RNA were both co-extracted from about 19-30 mg of bulk tissue that had not been sorted. Sequences were obtained from liver tumor tissue from sampling region 2. Regarding subset: tumor region T2, inferior pole. These TCRs come from a man aged 40-55 years with primary liver carcinoma and hepatitis B virus infection.

This clonotype was seen a few times. The chain employs TRBV29-1 and TRBJ2-1; TRBD2 agrees at 7 bases. V lost 5 bases, J lost 4 bases, and 8 bases stayed unmatched. This CDR3 region has 14 residues. Germline CDR1 reads SQVTM; CDR2 reads ANQGSEA. The CDR3 reads CSVPLAAQYNEQFF. The CDR3 DNA is TGCAGCGTTCCCCTAGCGGCACAATACAATGAGCAGTTCTTC.

On this clonotype: This could be a read error, since a much larger clone is one nucleotide away. The J gene is TRBJ2-1, the V gene TRBV11-3; D remains ambiguous. Germline-derived CDR1 and CDR2 are SGHNT and YENEEA. The CDR3 has 14 residues. The CDR3 is CASSLGASNNKQFF. CDR3 nucleotide sequence: TGTGCCAGCAGCTTAGGTGCCTCGAACAATAAGCAGTTCTTC.

Note on this clonotype: The junction does not match germline at one end; this may be a read error. This chain links TRBV11-2 with TRBJ2-5, with a weak D call TRBD2 (6 bases). Germline-derived CDR1 and CDR2 are SGHAT and FQNNGV. The CDR3 contains 16 residues. CDR3 coding DNA: TGTGCCAGCAGCCAAACTCCTGGCGGGCGGAGGGAGACACAGTACTTC. This gives the protein CASSQTPGGRRETQYF. Complete variable domain (other parts from reference TRBV11-2 and TRBJ2-5): EAGVAQSPRYKIIEKRQSVAFWCNPISGHATLYWYQQILGQGPKLLIQFQNNGVVDDSQLPKDRFSAERLKGVDSTLKIQPAKLEDSAVYLCASSQTPGGRRETQYFGPGTRLLVL.

Concerning this clonotype: Sequence at one end of the junction differs from germline and may be a read error. This sequence joins TRBV4-1 and TRBJ2-1; unclear D gene. CDR3 length: 15 residues. Germline CDR1 is MGHRA and CDR2 is YSYEKL. The CDR3, as DNA: TGCGTCAGCAGCCCGCTCGGTAACAACATCAATGAGCACTTCTTC. Protein product: CVSSPLGNNINEHFF.

As to this clonotype: The conserved phenylalanine or tryptophan normally closing the CDR3 is absent here, so this likely arose from a read error. The chain uses TRBV5-4 and TRBJ2-7, with 7 bases lining up with TRBD2. The J segment lost 3 bases and the V segment lost 0 bases, leaving 6 bases of the junction unmatched. The CDR3 consists of 15 residues. Germline V gene data show CDR1 as SGHNT and CDR2 as YYREEE (reference sequence). This CDR3 is CASSLDRGSIYEQYL. The CDR3 DNA follows: TGTGCCAGCAGCTTGGATCGCGGGAGCATCTACGAGCAGTACCTT.

Notes on this clonotype: Relative to the germline gene, one junction end is altered; a read error may explain this. V and J are TRBV29-1 and TRBJ2-7; D not certain. The CDR3 sequence is 14 residues long. CDR1 SQVTM and CDR2 ANQGSEA come from the germline V gene. Here the CDR3 reads CSVFLGTSAYELYF. The CDR3 region has the DNA TGCAGCGTTTTCTTGGGAACAAGCGCCTACGAGCTGTACTTC.

A word on this clonotype: This may stem from a read error, because a much larger clone lies one nucleotide away. The rearrangement links TRBV29-1 to TRBJ2-2; tentatively, D is TRBD1 or TRBD2 (5 bases each). Germline V CDR1 and CDR2: SQVTM, ANQGSEA. This CDR3 is built from 14 residues. CDR3 protein: CSVSGPGNTGDLFF. The CDR3 region has the DNA TGCAGCGTTTCCGGGCCGGGGAACACCGGGGACCTGTTTTTT.

Note on this clonotype: Mismatch with germline at one junction end may stem from a read error. The chain employs TRBV4-1 and TRBJ2-5; 8 bases align to TRBD2. Per the germline V gene, CDR1 is MGHRA and CDR2 is YSYEKL. This CDR3 comprises 18 residues. CDR3 protein: CDSSRRQLAGLYQETHYF. The DNA for the CDR3 is TGCGACAGTAGCCGCCGACAGCTAGCGGGTTTGTACCAGGAGACCCATTACTTC.

With respect to this clonotype: At one end the junction does not follow the germline gene, possibly because of a read error. The chain couples TRBV4-1 to TRBJ2-3; 10 positions agree with TRBD2. CDR1 is MGHRA and CDR2 is YSYEKL in the germline V gene. The CDR3 has 18 amino acids. This CDR3 is CASSQTIALAGVTDRQYF. Written as DNA, the CDR3 is TGCGCCAGTAGCCAGACTATTGCCCTAGCGGGAGTCACCGATAGGCAGTATTTT.

In regard to this clonotype: One end of the junction fails to match germline, which may point to a read error. V usage is TRBV6-6 and J usage is TRBJ2-3, with D unclear. The CDR3 loop spans 15 amino acids. Germline CDR1 MNHNY, CDR2 SVGAGI (reference sequence). Here the CDR3 reads CASSNSNSGTDTQYF. The CDR3 DNA reads as TGTGCCAGCAGTAACTCGAATAGTGGCACGGATACGCAGTATTTT.

Regarding this clonotype: The missing conserved phenylalanine or tryptophan at the end of this CDR3 makes a read error likely. The chain has TRBV4-2 and TRBJ2-3; 7 nucleotides line up with TRBD2. Germline lookup yields CDR1 LGHNA and CDR2 YNFKEQ. The CDR3 contains 18 residues. The J segment lost 3 bases and the V segment lost 1 base, leaving 13 bases of the junction unmatched. In DNA form, the CDR3 reads TGTGCCAGCAGCCAAGTGGCGCTTCTAGCGGCAGCGACAGATACGCAGTATTCC. Protein product: CASSQVALLAAATDTQYS.

For this clonotype: The junction and the germline gene differ at one end; a read error may be behind it. This chain uses TRBV28 with TRBJ2-7; a weak D match, TRBD2 (6 bases). This CDR3 contains 15 residues. The germline V gene encodes CDR1 MDHEN and CDR2 SYDVKM. CDR3 sequence (DNA): TGTGCCAACAGTCAAACGATGGGGGGACTCTACGAGCAGTACTTC. It translates to CANSQTMGGLYEQYF.

CDR3 bases: TGCAGCTTTACAGGGGAGGCCTCCTACGAGCAGTACTTC. This encodes CSFTGEASYEQYF. J is TRBJ2-7 and V is TRBV29-1, with TRBD1 as a possible D gene (7 bases). This CDR3 spans 13 amino acids. CDR1 is SQVTM and CDR2 is ANQGSEA in the germline V gene. Trimming took off 8 bases at V and 0 bases at J, with 14 bases between the two ends.

There are a few counts of this clonotype. It is likely a read error, because the conserved phenylalanine at the end of the CDR3 is missing. The J gene is TRBJ1-1, the V gene TRBV11-3; D unresolved. The CDR3 extends over 15 amino acids. Germline CDR1 SGHNT, CDR2 YENEEA. The CDR3 nucleotides read TGTACCAGCAGCCCAGGATCCGGTTGGGGTACTGAAGCTTTCCTT. Amino acids: CTSSPGSGWGTEAFL.

In the case of this clonotype: An end of the junction does not agree with germline; a read error may underlie this. The V gene is TRBV11-2, the J gene TRBJ2-2; the D gene is possibly TRBD2 (5 bases). Germline CDR1 SGHAT, CDR2 FQNNGV. The CDR3 runs to 17 residues. In DNA, the CDR3 is TGTGTCAGCGGCTTAGAATTAGGATGGGCGAACACCGGGGAGCTGTTTTTT. It translates to CVSGLELGWANTGELFF.

V and J are TRBV6-2 or TRBV6-3 and TRBJ2-5; D unresolved. The CDR3 runs 13 residues. Germline CDR1 MNHEY, CDR2 SVGEGT. Here the CDR3 DNA reads TGTGTCGGCAGTCGAAGTTACCGTGAGACCCAGTACTTC. This codes for CVGSRSYRETQYF.

V is TRBV19 and J is TRBJ1-2; D gene uncertain. In germline, CDR1 is LNHDA, CDR2 SQIVND (reference sequence). Trimming took 6 bases from V and 4 from J, leaving 15 bases between them. This CDR3 region has 14 residues. CDR3 amino acids: CASRPGHTSYGYTF. The DNA for the CDR3 is TGTGCCAGTAGGCCGGGCCATACTAGCTATGGCTACACCTTC.

With respect to this clonotype: It is likely a read error, because the conserved phenylalanine at the end of the CDR3 is missing. The rearrangement links TRBV6-5 to TRBJ2-1; D is uncertain. The CDR3 sequence is 15 residues long. V lost 6 bases and J lost 2, with 14 bases in between. Germline values: CDR1 MNHEY, CDR2 SVGAGI. CDR3 sequence reads: CASRPTQSPYNEQFL. The CDR3 bases are TGTGCCAGCAGACCGACGCAGAGCCCCTACAATGAGCAGTTCCTC.

The chain joins TRBV7-9 to TRBJ1-1, with D maybe TRBD1 (5 bases). CDR1 and CDR2 from the germline V gene are SEHNR and FQNEAQ (reference sequence). CDR3 size: 13 residues. Trimming removed 4 bases at V and 9 bases at J, with 15 bases between. The CDR3 DNA follows: TGTGCCAGCAGCTCAGGGTCTGAAACTAAAGCTTTCTTT. Protein: CASSSGSETKAFF.

This clonotype was detected a few times. Germline and junction disagree at one end, which may indicate a read error. The V call is TRBV11-1, the J call TRBJ2-7; D is perhaps TRBD1 or TRBD2 (6 bases each). CDR3 length: 13 amino acids. Germline V gene lookup returns CDR1 SGHAT and CDR2 FQDESV (reference sequence). In DNA form, the CDR3 reads TGTGCCGGCAGGAGGGGGTTGTCCTACGAGGAGTACTTC. It codes for CAGRRGLSYEEYF.

The V and J genes are TRBV5-1 and TRBJ2-1; TRBD2 agrees at 10 bases. CDR3 length equals 16 residues. Germline assignment: CDR1 SGHRS and CDR2 YFSETQ. The ends lost 2 bases at V and 6 bases at J; junction bases unmatched: 8. The CDR3 sequence is CASSLTSGKAGNEQFF. CDR3 sequence (DNA): TGCGCCAGCAGCTTAACTAGCGGGAAGGCGGGCAATGAGCAGTTCTTC.

As concerns this clonotype: The junction does not match germline at one end; this may be a read error. The chain is built from TRBV4-2 and TRBJ2-7; D unclear. This CDR3 comprises 12 residues. Germline-derived CDR1 and CDR2 are LGHNA and YNFKEQ. DNA for the CDR3: TGTGTCAGCAGGCAAGGTGTGAATGAGCAGTACTTC. Its translation is CVSRQGVNEQYF.

This clonotype was recorded at least ten times. The chain carries TRBV6-1 and TRBJ2-5; a weak D match, TRBD2 (5 bases). Between the trimmed V and J ends, which lost 8 bases and 0 bases, there was a span of 28 bases. Germline assignment: CDR1 MNHNS and CDR2 SASEGT. There are 19 residues in the CDR3. DNA for the CDR3: TGTGCCAGCGGCTTCTACCGGTCCCATACTTGGGAGTACCAAGAGACCCAGTACTTC. Protein product: CASGFYRSHTWEYQETQYF.

This chain joins TRBV5-1 and TRBJ2-3; 13 bases fit TRBD2. The V and J ends lost 3 bases and 4 bases, in that order; junction bases with no gene match: 5. Germline V gene sequence: CDR1 SGHRS, CDR2 YFSETQ. The CDR3 extends over 16 amino acids. The CDR3 is CASSSGLAGNADTQYF. The CDR3 DNA sequence: TGCGCCAGCAGCTCGGGACTAGCGGGAAATGCAGATACGCAGTATTTT.

V is TRBV20-1 and J is TRBJ2-2; D is perhaps TRBD2 (5 bases). From germline, CDR1 is DFQATT and CDR2 SNEGSKA (reference sequence). Trimming removed 8 bases at V and 3 bases at J, with 13 bases between. The CDR3 is 13 residues long. CDR3 loop: CSSYRGDTGELFF. The DNA for the CDR3 is TGCAGTTCCTATCGGGGAGACACCGGGGAGCTGTTTTTT.

Of note for this clonotype: Sequence at one end of the junction differs from germline and may be a read error. The chain couples TRBV12-3 or TRBV12-4 to TRBJ2-7; 15 bases are a match to TRBD2. The CDR3 extends over 14 amino acids. CDR3 sequence (DNA): TGTGTCAGCAGCGGGACTAGCGGGAGGTACGAGCAGTACTTC. Its translation: CVSSGTSGRYEQYF.

This clonotype was seen repeatedly, ten times or more. The J gene is TRBJ2-7, the V gene TRBV4-3; D unresolved. Germline V CDR1 and CDR2: LGHNA, YSLEER. V lost 0 bases, J lost 6 bases, and 9 bases lay in between. The CDR3 has 13 amino acids. The CDR3: CASSQDSSTEQYF. The CDR3 nucleotides are TGCGCCAGCAGCCAAGATAGTTCGACCGAGCAGTACTTC.

Worth noting for this clonotype: A much larger clone lies a single base off, so this may be a read error. This chain joins TRBV28 and TRBJ2-4; D possibly uses TRBD1 or TRBD2 (6 bases each). Germline values: CDR1 MDHEN, CDR2 SYDVKM. This CDR3 has 14 residues. The germline V and J ends were trimmed by 5 bases and 12 bases, with 20 bases remaining between them. The CDR3 loop reads CASSPPGRGGTQYF. As DNA, the CDR3 is TGTGCCAGCAGTCCCCCGGGCAGGGGAGGCACTCAGTACTTC.

To note about this clonotype: The junction does not match germline at one end; this may be a read error. CDR3 coding DNA: TGTGCCAGCACTACTCCAAGGTTTAACACTGAGGCTTTCTTT. Translation: CASTTPRFNTEAFF. The rearrangement joins TRBV6-5 to TRBJ1-1; the D is unclear. Germline V CDR1 and CDR2: MNHEY, SVGAGI. This CDR3 has 14 amino acids.

As regards this clonotype: Its ends do not fully match the called genes, so a read error is possible. CDR3 in amino acids: CARNPGTYYNKQFF. The DNA for the CDR3 is TGTGCCAGAAACCCCGGGACTTACTACAATAAGCAGTTCTTC. The chain joins TRBV6-2 or TRBV6-3 to TRBJ2-1; TRBD2 might be the D (6 bases). CDR3 length: 14 residues. Germline CDR1 and CDR2: MNHEY and SVGEGT.

On this clonotype itself: This sequence may be a read error, since a much larger clone differs from it by one base. The chain links TRBV20-1 to TRBJ2-7, with TRBD1 as a possible D gene (7 bases). This CDR3 region has 18 residues. Per the germline V gene, CDR1 is DFQATT and CDR2 is SNEGSKA (reference sequence). The CDR3 sequence is CSTRDRLPLAGGFYEQYF. The CDR3 coding sequence is TGCAGTACTAGAGATCGGCTACCACTGGCAGGGGGGTTCTACGAGCAGTACTTC.

As for this clonotype: Lacking the conserved final phenylalanine or tryptophan, this CDR3 likely reflects a read error. The chain links TRBV5-5 to TRBJ2-2, with 7 positions matching TRBD1. The CDR3 sequence is 15 residues long. V shed 3 bases and J 0 bases; nucleotides not matched to a gene: 2. CDR1 and CDR2 from the germline V gene are SGHKS and YYEKEE (reference sequence). The CDR3 reads CASSWGQTNTGELFI. The CDR3, as DNA: TGTGCCAGCAGCTGGGGACAGACGAACACCGGGGAGCTGTTTATT.